The next 27 T cell receptor beta chains were all read from a single sample in a study of post-analysis software for immune sequencing data. Overall study findings and caveats: In patients, TRBV5-6, TRBV5-1 and TRBV20-1 belonged to several TRBV segments found more frequently than in controls.

Prepared TCR beta cDNA libraries contained unique molecular identifiers. MiXCR, run by TCRdb on the PCR reads, gives a single entry per CDR3 protein. The sample has roughly 400,000 distinct CDR3 sequences, roughly 38% seen once; the top ten hold 6.5% to 8%. Antigens of these TCRs are unknown. The sequenced sample consisted of blood. The receptors derive from a girl aged 2 to 9 with multiple sclerosis.

This chain uses TRBV6-5 with TRBJ1-1, with a possible D match to TRBD1 (5 bases). The length of the CDR3 is 13 residues. Trimming removed 2 bases at V and 5 bases at J, with 9 bases between. Germline-derived CDR1 and CDR2 are MNHEY and SVGAGI. For the CDR3, the DNA is TGTGCCAGCAGTTACGTTGGGGGGACTGAAGCTTTCTTT. Protein sequence: CASSYVGGTEAFF.

This clonotype showed up just a few times. The V gene is TRBV18, the J gene TRBJ1-2, with no clear D. Germline CDR1 is KGHSH and CDR2 is LQKENI. The CDR3 contains 13 residues. Trimming removed 0 bases at V and 6 bases at J, with 8 bases between. CDR3 sequence reads: CASSPPSQHGYTF. CDR3 nucleotides: TGTGCCAGCTCACCACCGTCCCAGCATGGCTACACCTTC.

This clonotype was counted between two and nine times. J is TRBJ2-4 and V is TRBV10-3; 7 bases map to TRBD1. The length of the CDR3 is 19 residues. Trimming took 3 bases from V and 0 from J; bases not matched to a gene: 14. The V gene's germline CDR1 is ENHRY and CDR2 SYGVKD. DNA of the CDR3: TGTGCCATCAGTGACCTCGACCAGACAGGGACACTAGCCAAAAACATTCAGTACTTC. Translated, it gives CAISDLDQTGTLAKNIQYF.

The rearrangement uses TRBV7-9 and TRBJ2-5; D unresolved. The V end lost 5 bases, the J end lost 4 bases, and 17 bases lay between the germline ends. CDR1 is SEHNR, CDR2 FQNEAQ, per germline (reference sequence). The CDR3 has 15 residues. The CDR3 sequence is CASSGVDGRLETQYF. As DNA, the CDR3 is TGTGCCAGCAGCGGGGTGGACGGAAGATTAGAGACCCAGTACTTC. The whole variable domain, remainder taken from reference TRBV7-9 and TRBJ2-5, is DTGVSQNPRHKITKRGQNVTFRCDPISEHNRLYWYRQTLGQGPEFLTYFQNEAQLEKSRLLSDRFSAERPKGSFSTLEIQRTEQGDSAMYLCASSGVDGRLETQYFGPGTRLLVL.

The CDR3 here is CASSPPEGHNEQFF. Here the CDR3 DNA reads TGTGCCAGCTCACCACCGGAGGGACACAATGAGCAGTTCTTC. This chain connects TRBV18 to TRBJ2-1; TRBD2 might be the D (6 bases). This CDR3 contains 14 residues. V was shortened by 0 bases and J by 5 bases, with 8 bases between the two germline ends. Germline V lookup: CDR1 KGHSH, CDR2 LQKENI.

The V and J genes are TRBV27 and TRBJ2-1; 9 bases are a match to TRBD1. Germline V CDR1 and CDR2: MNHEY, SMNVEV (reference sequence). This CDR3 is 14 amino acids long. Unmatched junction bases numbered 7, after V lost 3 bases and J lost 10 bases. The CDR3 sequence: CASSLGQGDYEQFF. In nucleotides, the CDR3 is TGTGCCAGCAGTTTGGGACAGGGAGACTACGAGCAGTTCTTC.

A few counts support this clonotype. The genes are TRBV20-1 and TRBJ2-7; D gene uncertain. Germline CDR1 DFQATT, CDR2 SNEGSKA (reference sequence). The CDR3 runs to 12 residues. The V end was cut by 5 bases, the J end by 2 bases, with 10 bases between. CDR3 coding DNA: TGCAGTGCTCCCGTCGGCACCTACGAGCAGTACTTC. Amino acids: CSAPVGTYEQYF.

J is TRBJ2-1 and V is TRBV10-3; 11 bases line up with TRBD2. Germline CDR1 and CDR2: ENHRY and SYGVKD. Trimming at V came to 8 bases and at J to 0 bases, leaving 9 bases not matched to a gene. The CDR3 covers 17 residues. CDR3 in amino acids: CAILAGGPRSSYNEQFF. The DNA for the CDR3 is TGTGCCATCTTAGCGGGAGGGCCGAGGAGCTCCTACAATGAGCAGTTCTTC.

A few counts support this clonotype. The J gene is TRBJ2-7, the V gene TRBV7-2, with D perhaps TRBD1 or TRBD2 (5 bases each). This CDR3 region has 16 residues. Trimming pared 0 bases from V and 1 base from J, leaving 13 bases between. CDR1 and CDR2 from the germline V gene are SGHTA and FQGNSA. The CDR3 DNA sequence: TGTGCCAGCAGCTTAGCGACGGGGCCGTATTCCTACGAGCAGTACTTC. It is translated as CASSLATGPYSYEQYF.

This chain links TRBV29-1 with TRBJ2-1, with 8 bases matching TRBD2. V was clipped by 7 bases and J by 6 bases; unmatched bases: 5. Germline values: CDR1 SQVTM, CDR2 ANQGSEA. The CDR3 has 12 amino acids. This CDR3 reads CSGLAGFNEQFF. The CDR3 region has the DNA TGCAGCGGATTAGCGGGGTTCAATGAGCAGTTCTTC.

This clonotype was seen more than once but under ten times. V usage is TRBV7-2 and J usage is TRBJ1-5; D unclear. Germline CDR1 and CDR2: SGHTA and FQGNSA. V lost 1 base, J lost 9 bases, and 10 bases lay in between. The CDR3 runs to 13 residues. The CDR3 DNA reads as TGTGCCAGCAGCTTAGACTCATCGCGGCCCCAGCATTTT. Amino acid sequence: CASSLDSSRPQHF.

The CDR3 DNA sequence: TGTGCCAGCAGCCATGGGGGGGGACGGGTTCAGGCTGAAGCTTTCTTT. This encodes CASSHGGGRVQAEAFF. V and J are TRBV3-1 and TRBJ1-1; perhaps TRBD1 as D (5 bases). Trimming pared 3 bases from V and 6 bases from J, leaving 20 bases between. The CDR3 extends over 16 amino acids. Germline V gene data show CDR1 as LGHDT and CDR2 as YNNKEL (reference sequence).

J is TRBJ1-1 and V is TRBV28; D may be TRBD1 (5 bases). Germline CDR1 and CDR2: MDHEN and SYDVKM. This CDR3 has 14 residues. V lost 7 bases and J 1 base, leaving 13 bases between the germline ends. Here the CDR3 reads CASTWGFPNTEAFF. DNA for the CDR3: TGTGCCAGCACCTGGGGCTTCCCGAACACTGAAGCTTTCTTT.

Notes on this clonotype: The junction differs from germline at one of its ends, possibly a read error. V gene TRBV3-1 combines with J gene TRBJ2-5; no firm D call. Germline CDR1 LGHDT, CDR2 YNNKEL (reference sequence). The CDR3 contains 15 residues. CDR3 nucleotide sequence: TGTGCCGGCAGCCAAGATGTGCTTCCCCAAGAGACCCAGTACTTC. It specifies CAGSQDVLPQETQYF.

The V and J genes are TRBV5-1 and TRBJ1-2, with D possibly TRBD1 on 5 matching bases. Germline-derived CDR1 and CDR2 are SGHRS and YFSETQ. The CDR3 loop spans 12 amino acids. The V gene lost 4 bases and the J gene lost 5 bases, with 9 bases spanning the gap. CDR3 bases: TGCGCCAGCAGCGTGGACACTTATGGCTACACCTTC. Protein product: CASSVDTYGYTF. The variable domain in full, with the rest retrieved from reference TRBV5-1 and TRBJ1-2, is KAGVTQTPRYLIKTRGQQVTLSCSPISGHRSVSWYQQTPGQGLQFLFEYFSETQRNKGNFPGRFSGRQFSNSRSEMNVSTLELGDSALYLCASSVDTYGYTFGSGTRLTVV.

The V gene is TRBV20-1, the J gene TRBJ1-2; D is unclear. V was clipped by 0 bases and J by 4 bases, with 12 bases between them. The CDR3 sequence is 14 residues long. The germline gives CDR1 DFQATT, CDR2 SNEGSKA (reference sequence). Here the CDR3 DNA reads TGCAGTGCTAGAGATTTGGGCAGTAGCTATGGCTACACCTTC. Amino acids: CSARDLGSSYGYTF.

The rearrangement links TRBV5-1 to TRBJ2-1; D is unresolved. Germline assignment: CDR1 SGHRS and CDR2 YFSETQ. The CDR3 loop spans 12 amino acids. V was clipped by 4 bases and J by 9 bases, with 11 bases between them. The chain's CDR3 is CASSVERGEQFF. For the CDR3, the DNA is TGCGCCAGCAGCGTGGAGCGAGGTGAGCAGTTCTTC. The full variable domain, in which reference TRBV5-1 and TRBJ2-1 provide the parts outside the CDR3, is KAGVTQTPRYLIKTRGQQVTLSCSPISGHRSVSWYQQTPGQGLQFLFEYFSETQRNKGNFPGRFSGRQFSNSRSEMNVSTLELGDSALYLCASSVERGEQFFGPGTRLTVL.

This clonotype was counted a few times. This chain joins TRBV14 and TRBJ1-2; D is perhaps TRBD1 (6 bases). The V gene lost 5 bases and the J gene lost 6 bases, with 19 bases spanning the gap. The CDR3 consists of 15 residues. The germline V gene has CDR1 SGHDN and CDR2 FVKESK. CDR3 residues: CASSDLDSRGHGYTF. CDR3 sequence (DNA): TGTGCCAGCAGCGACTTGGACAGTCGAGGTCATGGCTACACCTTC.

The chain links TRBV29-1 to TRBJ1-2; a weak D match, TRBD1 (5 bases). This CDR3 has 12 residues. Trimming pared 6 bases from V and 2 bases from J, leaving 10 bases between. The germline V gene has CDR1 SQVTM and CDR2 ANQGSEA. CDR3 protein: CSVPDRNYGYTF. CDR3 in DNA: TGCAGCGTCCCCGACAGAAACTATGGCTACACCTTC.

This chain connects TRBV5-1 to TRBJ1-3; 8 bases agree with TRBD1. In germline, CDR1 is SGHRS, CDR2 YFSETQ. J was trimmed by 4 bases and V by 4 bases; bases with no gene match: 7. This CDR3 is 15 amino acids long. The CDR3 here is CASSSETGGGNTIYF. The CDR3 nucleotides are TGCGCCAGCAGCAGCGAAACAGGGGGAGGAAACACCATATATTTT.

The count of this clonotype is one. V usage is TRBV12-3 or TRBV12-4 and J usage is TRBJ1-1, with 7 bases aligning to TRBD1. The CDR3 runs to 13 residues. Germline trimming cut 6 bases from V and 5 bases from J; bases unmatched to any gene: 6. The CDR3 DNA is TGTGCCAGCAGACCAACAGGGGTAACTGAAGCTTTCTTT. It encodes CASRPTGVTEAFF.

The V and J genes are TRBV20-1 and TRBJ2-3; D is undetermined. The CDR3 is made up of 13 amino acids. Germline lookup yields CDR1 DFQATT and CDR2 SNEGSKA (reference sequence). The CDR3 is CSRAAITTDTQYF. In nucleotides, the CDR3 is TGCAGCCGGGCGGCGATCACAACAGATACGCAGTATTTT.

This chain connects TRBV12-3 or TRBV12-4 to TRBJ2-4; TRBD1 matches at 9 bases. The J call could be wrong; TRBJ2-7 is a better fit for the DNA end. This CDR3 has 16 amino acids. The CDR3 sequence is CASSSGTGQGTYEQYF. CDR3 coding DNA: TGTGCCAGCAGTTCGGGAACGGGACAGGGAACGTACGAGCAGTACTTC.

The chain employs TRBV20-1 and TRBJ2-2; 9 bases align to TRBD2. Trimming took 6 bases from V and 6 from J; bases not matched to a gene: 11. The CDR3 is 15 residues long. Germline V gene lookup returns CDR1 DFQATT and CDR2 SNEGSKA (reference sequence). CDR3: CSALSGGPGAGELFF. CDR3 coding DNA: TGCAGTGCATTAAGCGGGGGGCCTGGAGCCGGGGAGCTGTTTTTT.

The chain has TRBV18 and TRBJ1-5; D is uncertain. Trimming left V 5 bases short and J 5 bases short, with 7 bases between. The CDR3 totals 12 residues. Germline loops: CDR1 KGHSH, CDR2 LQKENI. CDR3 residues: CASSFRDQPQHF. The DNA for the CDR3 is TGTGCCAGCTCATTCCGTGATCAGCCCCAGCATTTT.

V and J are TRBV3-1 and TRBJ2-7; 7 bases are a match to TRBD2. Trimming at V came to 4 bases and at J to 5 bases, leaving 8 bases not matched to a gene. Germline assignment: CDR1 LGHDT and CDR2 YNNKEL (reference sequence). The CDR3 consists of 14 residues. The CDR3 sequence is CASSPWEREHEQYF. CDR3 DNA sequence: TGTGCCAGCAGCCCCTGGGAGCGGGAACACGAGCAGTACTTC.

This chain connects TRBV12-3 or TRBV12-4 to TRBJ2-7, with D hard to call. Trimming left V 6 bases short and J 4 bases short, with 10 bases between. The CDR3 is 12 amino acids. The chain's CDR3 is CASRLQAYEQYF. CDR3 coding DNA: TGTGCCAGCAGACTCCAGGCTTACGAGCAGTACTTC.